These 25 T cell receptor beta chains originate from one sample sequenced in a study of beta chain features in type 1 diabetes. What was sequenced were expressed TCRB transcripts, since all of the isolated RNA had been reverse transcribed. Repertoires were generated with immunoSEQ multiplex PCR, while TCRdb's copy carries only in-frame clones and drops some. The sample has some 150,000 clones, under 11% seen once; the top ten hold roughly 1.3%. The specimen sequenced was naive CD4+ T cells from blood. The receptors were sampled from a man aged 18-30 years in good health.

The rearrangement joins TRBV27 to TRBJ2-6, with 8 bases lining up with TRBD1. V shed 2 bases and J 4 bases; nucleotides not matched to a gene: 7. Germline V gives CDR1 MNHEY, CDR2 SMNVEV (reference sequence). There are 17 residues in the CDR3. The CDR3 DNA is TGTGCCAGCAGTTTAGGGCCAGGGGGCTCCGGGGCCAACGTCCTGACTTTC. Amino acid sequence: CASSLGPGGSGANVLTF.

This clone has a handful of counts. This chain joins TRBV4-3 and TRBJ2-2; tentative D call: TRBD1 (6 bases). CDR3 size: 14 residues. The V gene lost 6 bases and the J gene lost 5 bases, with 13 bases spanning the gap. In germline, CDR1 is LGHNA, CDR2 YSLEER. This CDR3 is CASRHRTATGELFF. CDR3 DNA sequence: TGCGCCAGCAGGCACCGGACAGCTACCGGGGAGCTGTTTTTT.

The rearrangement joins TRBV5-8 to TRBJ1-4; D perhaps matches TRBD1 (6 bases). This CDR3 is built from 13 residues. In germline, CDR1 is SGHTS, CDR2 YDEGEE. V lost 6 bases and J 8 bases, leaving 14 bases between the germline ends. The CDR3 region has the DNA TGTGCCAGCACCCCCTGGGGGCGAGAAAAACTGTTTTTT. This gives the protein CASTPWGREKLFF.

This clone was counted only a few times. The chain links TRBV6-5 to TRBJ2-5; 12 bases match TRBD2. Trimming took 10 bases from V and 4 from J; bases not matched to a gene: 10. Germline values: CDR1 MNHEY, CDR2 SVGAGI. The CDR3 loop spans 15 amino acids. DNA for the CDR3: TGTGCCACCCAAGGACTAGCGGGAACCCGAGAGACCCAGTACTTC. It is translated as CATQGLAGTRETQYF.

The CDR3 is CASSLGHRKANYGYTF. The CDR3 DNA is TGTGCCAGCAGTTTGGGTCACAGGAAAGCTAACTATGGCTACACCTTC. The V call is TRBV28, the J call TRBJ1-2; D may be TRBD1 (5 bases). The CDR3 is 16 amino acids. CDR1 is MDHEN and CDR2 is SYDVKM in the germline V gene. V was cut by 3 bases and J by 0 bases, with 14 bases left in between.

This clone was observed a handful of times. The J gene is TRBJ2-5, the V gene TRBV11-1, with D maybe TRBD1 (5 bases). This CDR3 region has 15 residues. CDR1 and CDR2 from the germline V gene are SGHAT and FQDESV (reference sequence). The V and J ends lost 4 bases and 2 bases respectively, with 14 bases between them. CDR3 nucleotide sequence: TGTGCCAGCAGCTCAACTCAAGACAGACAAGAGACCCAGTACTTC. This encodes CASSSTQDRQETQYF.

This clone was observed a single time. The chain joins TRBV5-1 to TRBJ2-2; D perhaps matches TRBD2 (6 bases). Germline lookup yields CDR1 SGHRS and CDR2 YFSETQ. The CDR3 length is 18 residues. Trimming cost V 0 bases and J 4 bases, with 19 bases left between them. In nucleotides, the CDR3 is TGCGCCAGCAGCTTGGCTGTTTTTAGCAAGGAGGGCACCGGGGAGCTGTTTTTT. Translated, it gives CASSLAVFSKEGTGELFF.

The sample holds a few counts of this clone. The chain recombines TRBV6-4 with TRBJ2-2, with D tentatively TRBD2 (5 bases). The ends were cut back, 4 bases at V and 11 bases at J, with 17 bases in the middle. CDR1 is MRHNA, CDR2 SNTAGT, per germline. CDR3 size: 14 residues. The CDR3 here is CASSALATTRELFF. Written as DNA, the CDR3 is TGTGCCAGCAGTGCGCTAGCAACCACTAGAGAGCTGTTTTTT.

The chain employs TRBV9 and TRBJ2-7, with 8 bases identical to TRBD2. The ends lost 1 base at V and 3 bases at J; junction bases unmatched: 9. The CDR3 runs to 16 residues. The germline V gene has CDR1 SGDLS and CDR2 YYNGEE. The CDR3: CASSVPPGLGVYEQYF. The CDR3 DNA is TGTGCCAGCAGCGTACCCCCGGGACTAGGAGTCTACGAGCAGTACTTC.

The chain links TRBV7-2 to TRBJ2-3, with 9 bases aligning to TRBD2. CDR3 size: 16 residues. V shed 3 bases and J 0 bases; nucleotides not matched to a gene: 4. Germline loops: CDR1 SGHTA, CDR2 FQGNSA. The CDR3 sequence is CASSFQGTSSTDTQYF. In DNA form, the CDR3 reads TGTGCCAGCAGCTTCCAAGGGACTAGCAGCACAGATACGCAGTATTTT.

In its sample, this clone was seen many times. The chain joins TRBV29-1 to TRBJ1-1; no definite D call. The CDR3 loop spans 10 amino acids. Germline V gene lookup returns CDR1 SQVTM and CDR2 ANQGSEA. V was shortened by 4 bases and J by 6 bases, with 6 bases between the two germline ends. This chain's CDR3 is CSVAFSEAFF. For the CDR3, the DNA is TGCAGCGTTGCGTTTTCTGAAGCTTTCTTT.

The chain employs TRBV6-6 and TRBJ2-3; D call uncertain. V was trimmed by 7 bases and J by 0 bases, leaving 5 bases between them. This CDR3 contains 12 residues. Germline V gene data show CDR1 as MNHNY and CDR2 as SVGAGI (reference sequence). The CDR3 is CASKLSTDTQYF. DNA for the CDR3: TGTGCCAGCAAGCTTAGCACAGATACGCAGTATTTT.

Concerning this clone itself: This same CDR3 is encoded by further DNA sequences in the sample. The rearrangement links TRBV5-4 to TRBJ2-3; TRBD2 matches 12 bases. J gave up 0 bases and V 1 base, and 3 bases lay outside the gene matches. The CDR3 has 17 residues. Germline V CDR1 and CDR2: SGHNT, YYREEE (reference sequence). CDR3 region: CASSLRLAGASTDTQYF. The CDR3 region has the DNA TGTGCCAGCAGCTTGAGACTAGCGGGGGCTAGCACAGATACGCAGTATTTT.

V is TRBV7-2 and J is TRBJ1-2; 8 bases line up with TRBD1. Losses at the gene ends were 5 bases for V and 5 bases for J; bases not matched to a gene: 4. Per the germline V gene, CDR1 is SGHTA and CDR2 is FQGNSA. This CDR3 has 13 amino acids. The CDR3 loop is CASSQNRGYGYTF. CDR3 DNA: TGTGCCAGCAGCCAGAACAGGGGGTATGGCTACACCTTC. The entire variable domain, with the rest obtained from reference TRBV7-2 and TRBJ1-2, is as follows: GAGVSQSPSNKVTEKGKDVELRCDPISGHTALYWYRQSLGQGLEFLIYFQGNSAPDKSGLPSDRFSAERTGGSVSTLTIQRTQQEDSAVYLCASSQNRGYGYTFGSGTRLTVV.

This clone was counted ten times or more. The chain uses TRBV2 and TRBJ2-7; D uncertain. V was cut by 2 bases and J by 4 bases, with 3 bases left in between. Germline CDR1 and CDR2: SNHLY and FYNNEI. This CDR3 region has 11 residues. CDR3 coding DNA: TGTGCCAGCAGTGAACGGTACGAGCAGTACTTC. Translating it yields CASSERYEQYF.

This clone has a handful of counts. The chain uses TRBV7-9 and TRBJ1-4; a possible D gene is TRBD1 (5 bases). Germline CDR1 and CDR2: SEHNR and FQNEAQ (reference sequence). V was pared by 3 bases and J by 4 bases, with 9 bases between. The CDR3 consists of 14 residues. CDR3: CASSFGQGNEKLFF. CDR3 nucleotide sequence: TGTGCCAGCAGCTTTGGGCAGGGTAATGAAAAACTGTTTTTT. Filled out from reference TRBV7-9 and TRBJ1-4, the complete variable domain reads DTGVSQNPRHKITKRGQNVTFRCDPISEHNRLYWYRQTLGQGPEFLTYFQNEAQLEKSRLLSDRFSAERPKGSFSTLEIQRTEQGDSAMYLCASSFGQGNEKLFFGSGTQLSVL.

The CDR3, as DNA: TGTGCCAGCTCACCCCAGGGGGATCAAGAGACCCAGTACTTC. This gives the protein CASSPQGDQETQYF. V and J are TRBV18 and TRBJ2-5, with 7 bases that match TRBD1. V trimming: 3 bases; J trimming: 2 bases; junction bases outside the gene matches: 3. The CDR3 contains 14 residues. The germline gives CDR1 KGHSH, CDR2 LQKENI. Variable domain in full (rest from reference TRBV18 and TRBJ2-5): NAGVMQNPRHLVRRRGQEARLRCSPMKGHSHVYWYRQLPEEGLKFMVYLQKENIIDESGMPKERFSAEFPKEGPSILRIQQVVRGDSAAYFCASSPQGDQETQYFGPGTRLLVL.

The CDR3 nucleotides read TGTGCCAGCAGCTCAAGACTAGCGGAATCCTACGAGCAGTACTTC. Translation gives CASSSRLAESYEQYF. The chain uses TRBV7-2 and TRBJ2-7; 9 nucleotides agree with TRBD2. Losses at the gene ends were 4 bases for V and 1 base for J; bases not matched to a gene: 5. CDR3 length equals 15 residues. Per the germline V gene, CDR1 is SGHTA and CDR2 is FQGNSA.

This clone occurred a few times. The chain carries TRBV6-1 and TRBJ2-7, with TRBD1 identical over 7 bases. Losses at the gene ends were 3 bases for V and 7 bases for J; bases not matched to a gene: 9. Per germline, CDR1 MNHNS and CDR2 SASEGT. CDR3 length: 14 amino acids. The DNA for the CDR3 is TGTGCCAGCAGTGATTATCTGACAGGGCGGGAGCAGTACTTC. This sequence encodes CASSDYLTGREQYF.

This chain joins TRBV11-2 and TRBJ2-2; D gene ambiguous. V was clipped by 1 base and J by 0 bases, with 6 bases between them. The CDR3 contains 15 residues. CDR1 and CDR2 (germline): SGHAT, FQNNGV. The CDR3 protein is CASSLGPANTGELFF. In DNA form, the CDR3 reads TGTGCCAGCAGCTTAGGCCCAGCGAACACCGGGGAGCTGTTTTTT.

V is TRBV27 and J is TRBJ2-7; TRBD1 matches 7 bases. Germline loops: CDR1 MNHEY, CDR2 SMNVEV (reference sequence). The CDR3 is 13 residues long. The V gene end was trimmed by 6 bases and the J gene end by 5 bases; junction bases not matched to a gene: 7. The CDR3, as DNA: TGTGCCAGCAGACAGGGGTATGGGAACGAGCAGTACTTC. The encoded protein is CASRQGYGNEQYF.

This clone has more than one count but fewer than ten. V usage is TRBV27 and J usage is TRBJ2-5, with 7 bases lining up with TRBD1. The V gene's germline CDR1 is MNHEY and CDR2 SMNVEV (reference sequence). The CDR3 loop spans 14 amino acids. The V segment lost 8 bases and the J segment 5 bases; nucleotides outside the gene matches: 11. The CDR3, as DNA: TGTGCCAGCTCAGGGACAGCCGTTCTGGAGACCCAGTACTTC. Its translation: CASSGTAVLETQYF.

The V and J genes are TRBV7-2 and TRBJ1-2; D not certain. The ends were cut back, 3 bases at V and 8 bases at J, with 16 bases in the middle. The CDR3 sequence is 14 residues long. Germline assignment: CDR1 SGHTA and CDR2 FQGNSA. The CDR3 coding sequence is TGTGCCAGCAGCTTCTCGGGTCGATCTGAGGGCTACACCTTC. This gives the protein CASSFSGRSEGYTF.

CDR3 in DNA: TGTGCCAGCAGCTTAGATACAGGGGACTCCTACGAGCAGTACTTC. The encoded protein is CASSLDTGDSYEQYF. The chain carries TRBV11-2 and TRBJ2-7, with 7 bases that match TRBD1. Germline assignment: CDR1 SGHAT and CDR2 FQNNGV. The CDR3 is 15 amino acids. Germline trimming cut 0 bases from V and 0 bases from J; bases unmatched to any gene: 2.

This clone has only a few counts. The chain links TRBV9 to TRBJ2-2, with 10 positions matching TRBD1. Unmatched junction bases numbered 5, after V lost 0 bases and J lost 6 bases. The CDR3 has 16 amino acids. Germline loops: CDR1 SGDLS, CDR2 YYNGEE. The CDR3 sequence is CASSVEDRGLPGELFF. CDR3 bases: TGTGCCAGCAGCGTAGAAGACAGGGGGCTCCCCGGGGAGCTGTTTTTT.